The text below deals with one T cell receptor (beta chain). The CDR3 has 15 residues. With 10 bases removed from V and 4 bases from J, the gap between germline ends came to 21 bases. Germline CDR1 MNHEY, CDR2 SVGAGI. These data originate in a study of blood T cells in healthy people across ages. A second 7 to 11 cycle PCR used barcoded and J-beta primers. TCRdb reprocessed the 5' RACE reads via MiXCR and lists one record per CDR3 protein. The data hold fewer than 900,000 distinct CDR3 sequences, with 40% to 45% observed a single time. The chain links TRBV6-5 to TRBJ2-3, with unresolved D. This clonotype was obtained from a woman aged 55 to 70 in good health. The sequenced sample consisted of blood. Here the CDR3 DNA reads TGTGCCACCCGTACACCCCTGAAGGAAGCAGATACGCAGTATTTT. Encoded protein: CATRTPLKEADTQYF.